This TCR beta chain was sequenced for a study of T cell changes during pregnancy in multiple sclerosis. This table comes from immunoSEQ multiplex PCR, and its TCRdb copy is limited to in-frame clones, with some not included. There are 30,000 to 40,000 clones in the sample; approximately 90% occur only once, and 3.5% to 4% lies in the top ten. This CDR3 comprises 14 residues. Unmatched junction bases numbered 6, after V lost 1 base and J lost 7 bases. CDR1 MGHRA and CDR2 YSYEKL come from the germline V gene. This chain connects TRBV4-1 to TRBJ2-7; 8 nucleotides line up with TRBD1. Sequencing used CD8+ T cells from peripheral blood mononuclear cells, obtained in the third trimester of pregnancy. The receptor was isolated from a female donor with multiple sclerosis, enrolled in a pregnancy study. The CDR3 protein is CASSQVGQGSEQYF. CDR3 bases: TGCGCCAGCAGCCAAGTAGGACAGGGCTCGGAGCAGTACTTC.